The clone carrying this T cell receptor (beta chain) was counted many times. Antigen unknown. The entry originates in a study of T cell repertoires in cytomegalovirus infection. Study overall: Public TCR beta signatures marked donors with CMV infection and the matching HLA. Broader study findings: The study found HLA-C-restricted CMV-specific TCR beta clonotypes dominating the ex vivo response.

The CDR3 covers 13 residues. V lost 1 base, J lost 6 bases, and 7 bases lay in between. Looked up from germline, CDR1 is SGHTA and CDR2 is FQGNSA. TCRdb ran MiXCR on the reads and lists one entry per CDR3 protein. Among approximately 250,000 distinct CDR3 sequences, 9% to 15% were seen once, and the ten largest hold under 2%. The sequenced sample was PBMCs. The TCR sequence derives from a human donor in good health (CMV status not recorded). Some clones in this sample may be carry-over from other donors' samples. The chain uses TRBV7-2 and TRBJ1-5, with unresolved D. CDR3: CASSLDDVQPQHF. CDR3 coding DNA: TGTGCCAGCAGCTTAGATGACGTTCAGCCCCAGCATTTT.